This is a list of T cell receptor beta chains from one sample in a study of blood T cell repertoires in COVID-19. Clones were sequenced by immunoSEQ multiplex PCR, and TCRdb holds only the in-frame ones, with some missing. The table has about 300,000 clones, around 87% seen once. The sample was peripheral blood. The receptors were gathered from a man aged 18 to 29 with active or convalescent COVID-19. The CDR3 runs from the conserved cysteine through the conserved F or W. Fields, in order: D gene, clone size, V gene, J gene, CDR3 protein, CDR3 DNA. A D gene is named only where the DNA matches it firmly. Some rows have no size entry. The others give once, few or many, or a class for an expanded clone.

NA,NA,TRBV10-3,TRBJ1-2,CAISESGASYTF,TGTGCCATCAGTGAGTCGGGGGCCAGCTACACCTTC
TRBD2,NA,TRBV6-4,TRBJ2-1,CASSWGSGPYNEQFF,TGTGCCAGCAGTTGGGGTAGCGGGCCCTACAATGAGCAGTTCTTC
TRBD1,NA,TRBV18,TRBJ2-2,CASSPWTGTGELFF,TGTGCCAGCTCACCATGGACAGGGACCGGGGAGCTGTTTTTT
TRBD2,NA,TRBV6-5,TRBJ2-7,CASHTSGPYEQYF,TGTGCCAGCCATACTAGCGGTCCCTACGAGCAGTACTTC
NA,NA,TRBV7-9,TRBJ1-6,CASSLGEGSPLHF,TGTGCCAGCAGCTTAGGAGAGGGTTCACCCCTCCACTTT
NA,NA,TRBV14,TRBJ2-5,CASSQDRQPQETQYF,TGTGCCAGCAGCCAAGATCGACAGCCCCAAGAGACCCAGTACTTC
NA,NA,TRBV6-5,TRBJ1-1,CASSKSTGLATEAFF,TGTGCCAGCAGCAAAAGCACAGGGCTGGCCACTGAAGCTTTCTTT
TRBD2,NA,TRBV5-1,TRBJ2-7,CASSPETSGGIYEQYF,TGCGCCAGCAGCCCGGAAACTAGCGGGGGGATCTACGAGCAGTACTTC
NA,NA,TRBV19,TRBJ1-1,CASSITANTEAFF,TGTGCCAGTAGTATAACAGCTAACACTGAAGCTTTCTTT
NA,NA,TRBV19,TRBJ2-7,CASSSNYEQYF,TGTGCCAGTAGTTCCAACTACGAGCAGTACTTC
NA,NA,TRBV2,TRBJ1-2,CASSDSGMQGYTF,TGTGCCAGCAGTGATTCAGGGATGCAAGGCTACACCTTC
TRBD1,NA,TRBV7-8,TRBJ1-1,CASSLDATGGVNTEAFF,TGTGCCAGCAGCTTAGATGCGACAGGGGGGGTAAACACTGAAGCTTTCTTT
NA,few,TRBV4-2,TRBJ2-7,CASSQDIYEQYF,TGTGCCAGCAGCCAAGACATCTACGAGCAGTACTTC
NA,NA,TRBV5-1,TRBJ1-3,CASSSAQQLGPGNTIYF,TGCGCCAGCAGCTCGGCACAACAACTAGGCCCCGGAAACACCATATATTTT
NA,NA,TRBV7-2,TRBJ1-1,CASSLETAGAFF,TGTGCCAGCAGCTTAGAGACAGCTGGTGCTTTCTTT
NA,NA,TRBV15,TRBJ1-5,CATSRVYRQGNQPQHF,TGTGCCACCAGCAGAGTGTACAGACAGGGCAATCAGCCCCAGCATTTT
TRBD2,NA,TRBV2,TRBJ2-1,CASRLAGVNDEQFF,TGTGCCAGCAGGCTAGCGGGAGTCAACGATGAGCAGTTCTTC
NA,NA,TRBV6-6,TRBJ1-4,CASSLSEKLFF,TGTGCCAGCAGCCTGAGTGAAAAACTGTTTTTT
NA,NA,TRBV5-1,TRBJ2-2,CASSPGTPNTGELFF,TGCGCCAGCAGCCCCGGGACACCGAACACCGGGGAGCTGTTTTTT
TRBD1,NA,TRBV5-1,TRBJ1-3,CASRYGTGDLISGNTIYF,TGCGCCAGCAGGTACGGGACAGGGGACCTAATCTCTGGAAACACCATATATTTT
NA,NA,TRBV11-2,TRBJ1-3,CASSLVEGLGSGNTIYF,TGTGCCAGCAGCTTAGTGGAAGGACTGGGCTCTGGAAACACCATATATTTT
NA,few,TRBV11-2,TRBJ1-3,CASSLDRPGVGNTIYF,TGTGCCAGCAGCTTAGATCGACCAGGGGTTGGAAACACCATATATTTT
TRBD1,NA,TRBV27,TRBJ1-2,CASSPGTDYGYTF,TGTGCCAGCAGTCCTGGGACAGACTATGGCTACACCTTC
TRBD1,NA,TRBV11-2,TRBJ2-5,CASSIRDRGSAETQYF,TGTGCCAGCAGCATCCGGGACAGGGGGTCGGCAGAGACCCAGTACTTC
TRBD1,NA,TRBV7-9,TRBJ2-1,CASSRIDRTGINEQFF,TGTGCCAGCAGCCGAATCGACCGGACAGGTATCAATGAGCAGTTCTTC
NA,once,TRBV5-1,TRBJ2-5,CASSLGGRQGQETQYF,TGCGCCAGCAGCTTGGGGGGGCGGCAGGGACAAGAGACCCAGTACTTC
TRBD2,NA,TRBV6-6,TRBJ2-3,CASRSGGLTDTQYF,TGTGCCAGCAGGAGCGGGGGGTTGACAGATACGCAGTATTTT
NA,NA,TRBV18,TRBJ2-7,CASSPGDVLRYEQYF,TGTGCCAGCTCCCCAGGAGACGTCCTTCGCTACGAGCAGTACTTC
TRBD1,NA,TRBV28,TRBJ1-1,CASSSDTGGPEAFF,TGTGCCAGCAGTTCGGATACAGGGGGCCCTGAAGCTTTCTTT
NA,NA,TRBV11-2,TRBJ1-2,CASSSPWASYGYTF,TGTGCCAGCAGCTCACCCTGGGCTTCCTATGGCTACACCTTC
NA,once,TRBV5-1,TRBJ1-1,CASSKTYRAETSGSFF,TGCGCCAGCAGCAAGACTTACAGGGCGGAAACGTCGGGGTCTTTCTTT
NA,NA,TRBV11-2,TRBJ1-1,CASRSWGLNTEAFF,TGTGCCAGCAGATCTTGGGGGCTCAACACTGAAGCTTTCTTT
NA,few,TRBV24-1,TRBJ2-7,CATSSAGYEQYF,TGTGCCACCAGTAGCGCCGGCTACGAGCAGTACTTC